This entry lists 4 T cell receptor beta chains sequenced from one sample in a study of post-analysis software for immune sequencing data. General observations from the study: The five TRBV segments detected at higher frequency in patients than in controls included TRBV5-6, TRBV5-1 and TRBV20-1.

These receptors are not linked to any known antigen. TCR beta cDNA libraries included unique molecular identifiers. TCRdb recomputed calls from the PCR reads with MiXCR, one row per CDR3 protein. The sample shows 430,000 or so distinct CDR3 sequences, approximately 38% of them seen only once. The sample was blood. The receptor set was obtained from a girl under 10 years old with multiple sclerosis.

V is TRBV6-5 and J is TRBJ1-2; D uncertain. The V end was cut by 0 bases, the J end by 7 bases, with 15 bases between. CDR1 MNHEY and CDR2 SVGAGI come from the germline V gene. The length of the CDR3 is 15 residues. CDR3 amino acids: CASSYSSGRFRGYTF. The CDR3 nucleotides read TGTGCCAGCAGTTACTCGTCCGGGAGGTTTCGTGGCTACACCTTC.

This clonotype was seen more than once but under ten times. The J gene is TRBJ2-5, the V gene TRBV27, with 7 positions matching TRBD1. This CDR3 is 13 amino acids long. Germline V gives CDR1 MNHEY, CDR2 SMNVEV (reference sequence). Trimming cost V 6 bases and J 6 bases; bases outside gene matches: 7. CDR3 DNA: TGTGCCAGCAGCCATGACAGGGTAAAGACCCAGTACTTC. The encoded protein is CASSHDRVKTQYF.

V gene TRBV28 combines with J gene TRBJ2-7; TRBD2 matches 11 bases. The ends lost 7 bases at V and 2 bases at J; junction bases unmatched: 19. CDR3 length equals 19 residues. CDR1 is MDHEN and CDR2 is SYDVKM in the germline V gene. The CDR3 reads CASTSTLGGTSGGPYEQYF. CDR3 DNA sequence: TGTGCCAGCACGTCTACATTAGGGGGCACTAGCGGGGGACCCTACGAGCAGTACTTC.

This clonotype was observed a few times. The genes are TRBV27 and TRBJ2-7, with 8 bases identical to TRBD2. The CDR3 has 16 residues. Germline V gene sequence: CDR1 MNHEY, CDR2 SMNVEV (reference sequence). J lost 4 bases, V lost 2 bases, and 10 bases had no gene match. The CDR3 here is CASSLSFGTRAYEQYF. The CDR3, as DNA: TGTGCCAGCAGTTTAAGCTTCGGGACTAGAGCATACGAGCAGTACTTC.